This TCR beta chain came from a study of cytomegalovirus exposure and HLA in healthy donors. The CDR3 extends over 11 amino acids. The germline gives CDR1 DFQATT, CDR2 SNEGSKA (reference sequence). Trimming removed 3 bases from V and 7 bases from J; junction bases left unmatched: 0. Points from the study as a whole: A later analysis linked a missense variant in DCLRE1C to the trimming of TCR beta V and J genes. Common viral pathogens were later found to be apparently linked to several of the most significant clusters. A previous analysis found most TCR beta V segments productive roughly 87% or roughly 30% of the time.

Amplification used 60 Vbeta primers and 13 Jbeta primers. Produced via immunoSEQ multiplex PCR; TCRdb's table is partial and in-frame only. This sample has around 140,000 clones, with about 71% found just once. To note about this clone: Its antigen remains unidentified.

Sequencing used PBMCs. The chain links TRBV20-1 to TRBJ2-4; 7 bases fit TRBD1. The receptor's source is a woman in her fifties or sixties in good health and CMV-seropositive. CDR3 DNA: TGCAGTGCTAGGACAGGGAACATTCAGTACTTC. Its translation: CSARTGNIQYF.